This T cell receptor beta chain was profiled in a study of T cells in localized non-small cell lung cancer. Notes on the study in general: Clonality of T cells reached its maximum in uninvolved adjacent lung, surpassing tumor. A single tumor region was sequenced, leaving heterogeneity possible. A higher density of T cells in blood coincided with extended overall survival. The appearance of a median approximately 60 of the top 100 tumor clones was seen in adjacent lung.

CDR3 size: 13 residues. The V gene lost 2 bases and the J gene lost 5 bases, with 13 bases spanning the gap. From germline, CDR1 is GTSNPN and CDR2 SVGIG (reference sequence). Some clones are missing from TCRdb's copy, which holds only in-frame ones; the method was immunoSEQ multiplex PCR. This table has 15,000 to 20,000 clones, around 80% appearing once. As regards this clone: Its antigen remains unidentified.

This receptor was obtained from a male donor at least 60 years old with stage III lung adenocarcinoma. J is TRBJ2-7 and V is TRBV30; no clear D. This specimen consisted of peripheral blood, obtained before any cancer treatment. CDR3 amino acids: CAWSLSGSDEQYF. CDR3 nucleotides: TGTGCCTGGAGTCTTTCAGGCTCAGACGAGCAGTACTTC. Combining the CDR3 with reference TRBV30 and TRBJ2-7 gives the whole variable domain SQTIHQWPATLVQPVGSPLSLECTVEGTSNPNLYWYRQAAGRGLQLLFYSVGIGQISSEVPQNLSASRPQDRQFILSSKKLLLSDSGFYLCAWSLSGSDEQYFGPGTRLTVT.